The 27 T cell receptor beta chains below were found in one sample sequenced in a study of CD8+ T cells in alopecia areata. Treatment denoted: oral pan-JAK inhibitor, 5-10 mg twice daily. Sequencing templates came from extracted RNA that was reverse transcribed into cDNA. The method was immunoSEQ multiplex PCR; TCRdb's version includes in-frame clones alone and lacks a portion of them. The data show 200,000 or so clones, roughly 60% seen once. This material consisted of CD4+ T cells sorted from blood, taken at week 24, from a patient treated with tofacitinib. All receptors come from a human donor with alopecia areata.

The J gene is TRBJ2-2, the V gene TRBV5-1; no firm D call. CDR1 and CDR2 from the germline V gene are SGHRS and YFSETQ. The CDR3 is made up of 14 amino acids. The V and J ends lost 0 bases and 3 bases respectively, with 6 bases between them. CDR3 DNA: TGCGCCAGCAGCTTGGTTCCCGACACCGGGGAGCTGTTTTTT. It codes for CASSLVPDTGELFF.

This clone has just a few counts. The rearrangement links TRBV4-2 to TRBJ1-5; D call uncertain. V lost 0 bases to trimming and J lost 7 bases, with 7 bases between them. Germline CDR1 and CDR2: LGHNA and YNFKEQ. The CDR3 sequence is 13 residues long. Here the CDR3 reads CASSQEGRQPQHF. The CDR3 nucleotides are TGTGCCAGCAGCCAAGAAGGGCGGCAGCCCCAGCATTTT.

This clone was seen a few times. The chain is built from TRBV5-1 and TRBJ1-5; D gene ambiguous. This CDR3 spans 16 amino acids. Germline values: CDR1 SGHRS, CDR2 YFSETQ. Trimming stripped 0 bases from V and 1 base from J, with 11 bases between. The CDR3 bases are TGCGCCAGCAGCTTGGCGGGAGGTCGAAGCAATCAGCCCCAGCATTTT. Its protein product is CASSLAGGRSNQPQHF.

This chain uses TRBV5-6 with TRBJ1-6; D is undetermined. Germline V gives CDR1 SGHDT, CDR2 YYEEEE. The CDR3 runs 12 residues. V was pared by 1 base and J by 8 bases, with 4 bases between. The CDR3 reads CASSLLDSPLHF. CDR3 nucleotides: TGTGCCAGCAGCTTGCTTGATTCACCCCTCCACTTT.

This clone was detected a few times. This rearrangement joins TRBV28 to TRBJ1-4; D is ambiguous. Deletions cut 2 bases from V and 13 bases from J, with 8 bases between. Per the germline V gene, CDR1 is MDHEN and CDR2 is SYDVKM. The CDR3 is 11 residues long. The CDR3 region is CASSLTAILFF. CDR3 DNA sequence: TGTGCCAGCAGTTTAACCGCAATACTGTTTTTT.

The chain is built from TRBV28 and TRBJ2-7; D gene ambiguous. Germline values: CDR1 MDHEN, CDR2 SYDVKM. With 6 bases removed from V and 7 bases from J, the gap between germline ends came to 10 bases. The CDR3 spans 11 residues. The DNA for the CDR3 is TGTGCCAGCAGGACTTACGGGGAGCAGTACTTC. It codes for CASRTYGEQYF.

The chain joins TRBV2 to TRBJ1-3; D is uncertain. Germline CDR1 is SNHLY and CDR2 is FYNNEI. V was clipped by 4 bases and J by 0 bases, with 10 bases between them. This CDR3 has 15 residues. CDR3 sequence (DNA): TGTGCCAGCAGTGCCGGTGAAAGCTCTGGAAACACCATATATTTT. Translating it yields CASSAGESSGNTIYF. Full variable domain (remainder filled in from reference TRBV2 and TRBJ1-3): EPEVTQTPSHQVTQMGQEVILRCVPISNHLYFYWYRQILGQKVEFLVSFYNNEISEKSEIFDDQFSVERPDGSNFTLKIRSTKLEDSAMYFCASSAGESSGNTIYFGEGSWLTVV.

This clone has just a few counts. The sample carries other DNA sequences with the same CDR3. The V and J genes are TRBV20-1 and TRBJ2-5; D not certain. Per the germline V gene, CDR1 is DFQATT and CDR2 is SNEGSKA (reference sequence). The CDR3 extends over 11 amino acids. Trimming pared 6 bases from V and 0 bases from J, leaving 5 bases between. The CDR3 bases are TGCAGTGCGCAACACCAAGAGACCCAGTACTTC. Its protein is CSAQHQETQYF.

The CDR3 DNA sequence: TGTGCCAGTAGACGCCCGAGACAGGGGCACTCACCCCTCCACTTT. Translated: CASRRPRQGHSPLHF. The V gene is TRBV19, the J gene TRBJ1-6; TRBD1 matches 8 bases. The CDR3 loop spans 15 amino acids. CDR1 and CDR2 from the germline V gene are LNHDA and SQIVND (reference sequence). J gave up 10 bases and V 6 bases, and 11 bases lay outside the gene matches.

The rearrangement uses TRBV2 and TRBJ2-5, with 8 bases fitting TRBD1. V was pared by 8 bases and J by 4 bases, with 6 bases of the junction left unmatched. The germline V gene has CDR1 SNHLY and CDR2 FYNNEI. This CDR3 has 13 residues. CDR3 in amino acids: CASRTGYGETQYF. In nucleotides, the CDR3 is TGTGCCAGCCGGACAGGGTATGGAGAGACCCAGTACTTC.

V gene TRBV7-2 combines with J gene TRBJ2-5; D uncertain. The germline CDR1 and CDR2 sequences are SGHTA and FQGNSA. Trimming pared 4 bases from V and 6 bases from J, leaving 9 bases between. CDR3 size: 12 residues. CDR3 amino acids: CASSSSPKTQYF. In DNA form, the CDR3 reads TGTGCCAGCAGCTCCTCCCCGAAGACCCAGTACTTC.

The chain is built from TRBV9 and TRBJ2-3, with D possibly TRBD1 on 6 matching bases. Trimming removed 2 bases from V and 0 bases from J, with 7 bases in between. Per germline, CDR1 SGDLS and CDR2 YYNGEE. The CDR3 consists of 14 residues. CDR3 nucleotide sequence: TGTGCCAGCAGCGTCGGACAGAGCACAGATACGCAGTATTTT. It specifies CASSVGQSTDTQYF.

The rearrangement uses TRBV28 and TRBJ2-3; possible D gene TRBD1, 5 bases. This CDR3 is 14 amino acids long. The germline V gene encodes CDR1 MDHEN and CDR2 SYDVKM. V was pared by 4 bases and J by 0 bases, with 8 bases between. The CDR3 sequence is CASSSPGSTDTQYF. The CDR3 DNA sequence: TGTGCCAGCAGTTCCCCAGGGAGCACAGATACGCAGTATTTT.

The gene calls are TRBV6-5 and TRBJ1-1; maybe TRBD1 (6 bases). Per the germline V gene, CDR1 is MNHEY and CDR2 is SVGAGI. This CDR3 is 13 amino acids long. Trimming shortened V by 7 bases and J by 4 bases, and 13 bases separated the two germline ends. This CDR3 is CASTRGQFTEAFF. The CDR3 DNA reads TGTGCCAGCACCCGAGGACAGTTCACTGAAGCTTTCTTT.

The V and J genes are TRBV5-1 and TRBJ2-5; the D gene is possibly TRBD1 (7 bases). The CDR3 length is 15 residues. V lost 4 bases to trimming and J lost 3 bases, with 16 bases between them. Germline loops: CDR1 SGHRS, CDR2 YFSETQ. The CDR3 DNA reads as TGCGCCAGCAGCCGTGGCGGGACAGCAGAAGAGACCCAGTACTTC. It translates to CASSRGGTAEETQYF.

This clone was recorded only once. The chain links TRBV7-2 to TRBJ1-1, with TRBD1 matching 7 bases. V lost 5 bases to trimming and J lost 0 bases; unmatched junction nucleotides: 6. Germline V gene data show CDR1 as SGHTA and CDR2 as FQGNSA. This CDR3 has 15 residues. The CDR3: CASSQYRGMNTEAFF. DNA of the CDR3: TGTGCCAGCAGCCAATACAGGGGCATGAACACTGAAGCTTTCTTT.

This clone has just one count. This chain uses TRBV5-6 with TRBJ2-4; D unclear. From germline, CDR1 is SGHDT and CDR2 YYEEEE. The CDR3 sequence is 14 residues long. V lost 2 bases and J 5 bases, leaving 11 bases between the germline ends. As DNA, the CDR3 is TGTGCCAGCAGCTTCCCCTTTGGGCAAAACATTCAGTACTTC. Amino acids: CASSFPFGQNIQYF. The variable domain in full, with the rest retrieved from reference TRBV5-6 and TRBJ2-4, is DAGVTQSPTHLIKTRGQQVTLRCSPKSGHDTVSWYQQALGQGPQFIFQYYEEEERQRGNFPDRFSGHQFPNYSSELNVNALLLGDSALYLCASSFPFGQNIQYFGAGTRLSVL.

The chain employs TRBV30 and TRBJ2-7; D is possibly TRBD1 or TRBD2 (5 bases each). From germline, CDR1 is GTSNPN and CDR2 SVGIG (reference sequence). The CDR3 has 14 residues. Trimming took 0 bases from V and 5 from J, leaving 14 bases between them. CDR3 sequence: CAWSVLEGNHEQYF. CDR3 nucleotide sequence: TGTGCCTGGAGTGTACTCGAGGGGAACCACGAGCAGTACTTC. The whole variable domain, remainder taken from reference TRBV30 and TRBJ2-7, is SQTIHQWPATLVQPVGSPLSLECTVEGTSNPNLYWYRQAAGRGLQLLFYSVGIGQISSEVPQNLSASRPQDRQFILSSKKLLLSDSGFYLCAWSVLEGNHEQYFGPGTRLTVT.

CDR3 sequence (DNA): TGCGCCAGCAGCTTGGCCATGGGACAGGCCCAAGAGACCCAGTACTTC. It specifies CASSLAMGQAQETQYF. This chain joins TRBV5-1 and TRBJ2-5; 8 bases match TRBD1. V was pared by 0 bases and J by 1 base, with 5 bases of the junction left unmatched. The CDR3 length is 16 residues. CDR1 is SGHRS and CDR2 is YFSETQ in the germline V gene.

This clone has more than one count but fewer than ten. The V call is TRBV28, the J call TRBJ2-7; 11 nucleotides agree with TRBD2. CDR1 is MDHEN, CDR2 SYDVKM, per germline. The CDR3 spans 14 residues. V dropped 7 bases and J dropped 6; count of bases not matched to a gene: 8. Here the CDR3 reads CASTPLAGEREQYF. In nucleotides, the CDR3 is TGTGCCAGCACTCCACTAGCGGGAGAGCGCGAGCAGTACTTC.

The chain employs TRBV7-6 and TRBJ2-7, with 7 bases aligning to TRBD1. V shed 5 bases and J 0 bases; nucleotides not matched to a gene: 7. Germline assignment: CDR1 SGHVS and CDR2 FNYEAQ. CDR3 length: 15 residues. This CDR3 reads CASSRWTGASYEQYF. The CDR3 region has the DNA TGTGCCAGCAGCCGGTGGACAGGAGCCTCCTACGAGCAGTACTTC. Full variable domain (outside the CDR3, taken from reference TRBV7-6 and TRBJ2-7): GAGVSQSPRYKVTKRGQDVALRCDPISGHVSLYWYRQALGQGPEFLTYFNYEAQQDKSGLPNDRFSAERPEGSISTLTIQRTEQRDSAMYRCASSRWTGASYEQYFGPGTRLTVT.

V and J are TRBV23-1 and TRBJ2-1, with a possible D match to TRBD1 (8 bases). TRBV23-1 is an ORF, and what it does is uncertain. V lost 0 bases and J 7 bases, leaving 22 bases between the germline ends. The CDR3 covers 18 residues. CDR3 protein: CASSQSQGAGRARNEQFF. In nucleotides, the CDR3 is TGCGCCAGCAGTCAATCCCAGGGGGCGGGGAGGGCCCGGAATGAGCAGTTCTTC.

The chain combines TRBV5-1 with TRBJ2-5, with unresolved D. In germline, CDR1 is SGHRS, CDR2 YFSETQ. V was clipped by 2 bases and J by 5 bases, with 13 bases between them. This CDR3 region has 14 residues. This CDR3 reads CASSFASFGETQYF. CDR3 nucleotides: TGCGCCAGCAGCTTTGCGTCCTTTGGGGAGACCCAGTACTTC.

This clone came up a few times. The chain is built from TRBV4-1 and TRBJ2-3; no firm D call. CDR1 MGHRA and CDR2 YSYEKL come from the germline V gene. V was cut by 4 bases and J by 6 bases, with 8 bases left in between. CDR3 length: 12 residues. CDR3 in DNA: TGCGCCAGCAGCCTCCAATGGGATACGCAGTATTTT. Amino acid sequence: CASSLQWDTQYF.

V usage is TRBV5-1 and J usage is TRBJ1-1; D is uncertain. V lost 0 bases, J lost 4 bases, and 13 bases lay in between. From germline, CDR1 is SGHRS and CDR2 YFSETQ. This CDR3 has 15 residues. CDR3 DNA sequence: TGCGCCAGCAGCTTGGTTGGCAGCCGAGGCACTGAAGCTTTCTTT. This translates into CASSLVGSRGTEAFF.

The rearrangement joins TRBV7-2 to TRBJ1-5, with D possibly being TRBD1 (6 bases). The germline V gene has CDR1 SGHTA and CDR2 FQGNSA. V was shortened by 2 bases and J by 7 bases, with 15 bases between the two germline ends. The CDR3 is 15 residues long. CDR3 residues: CASSLTGRGSQPQHF. The CDR3 DNA sequence: TGTGCCAGCAGCTTAACAGGGAGGGGCAGCCAGCCCCAGCATTTT.

This clone was picked up one time. This chain connects TRBV4-3 to TRBJ1-2; D is undetermined. The CDR3 extends over 14 amino acids. Trimming removed 1 base from V and 8 bases from J, with 14 bases in between. CDR1 and CDR2 from the germline V gene are LGHNA and YSLEER. The CDR3 coding sequence is TGCGCCAGCAGCCAAGTTAGGCCCCCGGAAGGCTACACCTTC. Translated: CASSQVRPPEGYTF.